This T cell receptor (beta chain) was documented in a study of CD8+ T cells in alopecia areata. General study findings and limits: Tofacitinib did not eliminate many expanded lesional clones from scalp or blood.

Once RNA had been extracted, it was reverse transcribed into cDNA to act as the sequencing template. Sequencing used immunoSEQ multiplex PCR; TCRdb keeps in-frame clones, though not all of them. The sample contains 190,000 or so clones, roughly 64% of which appear only once. Treatment specified: oral pan-JAK inhibitor, 5-10 mg twice daily. Regarding this clone: The antigen is unknown. The sample has other DNA sequences that encode this CDR3 too.

The CDR3 extends over 11 amino acids. The germline CDR1 and CDR2 sequences are SGHDT and YYEEEE. Trimming removed 0 bases from V and 9 bases from J, with 4 bases in between. The material was CD8+ T cells sorted from blood, obtained at week 24, from a patient treated with tofacitinib. This sequence originates from a human donor with alopecia areata. J is TRBJ2-1 and V is TRBV5-6; D gene unclear. The CDR3, as DNA: TGTGCCAGCAGCTTGGCCGGTGAGCAGTTCTTC. Translation gives CASSLAGEQFF.